The present entry profiles one T cell receptor (beta chain) with its context. Profiled with immunoSEQ multiplex PCR; TCRdb holds only in-frame clones, not every one. This table holds around 70,000 clones, 85% to 95% found once. This specimen comes from a study of technical replicates of blood from a handful of donors. CDR3 length: 16 amino acids. J gave up 4 bases and V 4 bases, and 13 bases lay outside the gene matches. Germline V CDR1 and CDR2: SGHNT, YYREEE (reference sequence). Sequenced sample: T cells isolated from PBMCs. This rearrangement joins TRBV5-4 to TRBJ2-7; 8 bases are a match to TRBD1. This TCR came from a human donor in good health. The CDR3 DNA is TGTGCCAGCAGCCCAGGACAGGGCGCGACCCGATACGAGCAGTACTTC. Its protein product is CASSPGQGATRYEQYF. The whole variable domain, filled in from reference TRBV5-4 and TRBJ2-7, reads ETGVTQSPTHLIKTRGQQVTLRCSSQSGHNTVSWYQQALGQGPQFIFQYYREEENGRGNFPPRFSGLQFPNYSSELNVNALELDDSALYLCASSPGQGATRYEQYFGPGTRLTVT.